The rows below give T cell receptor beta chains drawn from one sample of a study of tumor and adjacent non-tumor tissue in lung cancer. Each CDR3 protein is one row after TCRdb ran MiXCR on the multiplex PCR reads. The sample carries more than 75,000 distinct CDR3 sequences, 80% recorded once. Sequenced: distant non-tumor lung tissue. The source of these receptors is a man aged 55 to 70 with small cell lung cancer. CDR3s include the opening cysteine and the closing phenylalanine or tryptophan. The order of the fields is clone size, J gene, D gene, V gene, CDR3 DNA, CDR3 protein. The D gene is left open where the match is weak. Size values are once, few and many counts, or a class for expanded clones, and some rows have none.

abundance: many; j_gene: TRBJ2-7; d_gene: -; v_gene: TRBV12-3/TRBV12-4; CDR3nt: TGTGCCAGCAGTCCCGGGGTTGCCTACGAGCAGTACTTC; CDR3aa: CASSPGVAYEQYF
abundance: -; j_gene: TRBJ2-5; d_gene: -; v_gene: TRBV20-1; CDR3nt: TGCAGTACTCTGACAGGGGAGGGCGAAGAGACCCAGTACTTC; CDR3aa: CSTLTGEGEETQYF
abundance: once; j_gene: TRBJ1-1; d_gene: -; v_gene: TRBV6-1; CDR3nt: TGTGCCAGCAGTCTTGGGACATTGAACACTGAAGCTCTCTTT; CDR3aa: CASSLGTLNTEALF
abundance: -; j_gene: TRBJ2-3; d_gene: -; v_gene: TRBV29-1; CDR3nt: TGCAGCGTTAGGGGGGCGCGAGATACTCAGTATTTT; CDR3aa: CSVRGARDTQYF
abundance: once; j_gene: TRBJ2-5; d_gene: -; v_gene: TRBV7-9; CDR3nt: TGCGCCAGCAGGTACTCCATAGGGTTCGAGACCCAGTACTTC; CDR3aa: CASRYSIGFETQYF
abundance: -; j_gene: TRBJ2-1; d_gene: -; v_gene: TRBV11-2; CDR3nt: TGTGCCAGCAAGAAGCGGCAGGGTGACAATGACCAATTCTTC; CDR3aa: CASKKRQGDNDQFF
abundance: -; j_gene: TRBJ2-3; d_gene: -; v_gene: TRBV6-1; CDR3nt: TGTGCCAGCAGCTACGGGGCAGGGCCCACCACTACGCAGTACTTT; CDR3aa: CASSYGAGPTTTQYF
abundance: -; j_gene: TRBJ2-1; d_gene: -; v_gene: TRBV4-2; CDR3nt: TGTGCCATCAGCCAAGACTCGTCCATGGGGCGCGAGCAGTTCTTC; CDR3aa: CAISQDSSMGREQFF
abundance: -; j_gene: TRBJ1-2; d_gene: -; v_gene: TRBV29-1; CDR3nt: TGCAGCGTTGCGGATGGGGGCTATGGCTATACCTTC; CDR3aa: CSVADGGYGYTF
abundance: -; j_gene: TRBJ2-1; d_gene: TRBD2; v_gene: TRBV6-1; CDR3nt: TGTGTCAGCCTGCCAATAGCGGGAGCCCCCTCCTACAATGAGCAGTTCTTC; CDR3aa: CVSLPIAGAPSYNEQFF
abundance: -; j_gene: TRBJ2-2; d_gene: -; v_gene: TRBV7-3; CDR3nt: TGTGCCAGCGGCGCCCCGGGTAGCCCTACCGGGGAGCTGTTTTTT; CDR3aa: CASGAPGSPTGELFF
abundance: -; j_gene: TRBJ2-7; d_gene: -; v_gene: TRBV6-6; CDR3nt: TGTGCCAGTAGCCACACTGGTAGCGAGCAGTACTTC; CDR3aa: CASSHTGSEQYF
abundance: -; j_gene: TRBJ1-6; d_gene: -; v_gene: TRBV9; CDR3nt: TGTGCCAGCAGCGTAGAGGCGTTAGATTCACCCCTCCACTTT; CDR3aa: CASSVEALDSPLHF
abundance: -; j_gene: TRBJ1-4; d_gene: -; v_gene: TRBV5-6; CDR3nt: TGTGCCAGTAGCTTGTTCACCGGGACATCGGATAATGTAAAACTGTTTTTT; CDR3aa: CASSLFTGTSDNVKLFF
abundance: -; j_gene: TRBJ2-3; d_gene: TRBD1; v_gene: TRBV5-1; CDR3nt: TGCGCCAGCATCTCCGGACAGGTGACGGATACGCAGTATTTT; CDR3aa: CASISGQVTDTQYF
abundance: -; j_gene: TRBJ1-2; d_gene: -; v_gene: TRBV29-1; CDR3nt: TGCAGCATCGAGCAGGGGAACTATGGCTACACCTTC; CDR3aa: CSIEQGNYGYTF
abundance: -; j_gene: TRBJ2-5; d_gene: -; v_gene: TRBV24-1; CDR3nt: TGTGTCACCAGTCATAGCGGGACAGTCCAAGAGACCCAGTACTTC; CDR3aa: CVTSHSGTVQETQYF
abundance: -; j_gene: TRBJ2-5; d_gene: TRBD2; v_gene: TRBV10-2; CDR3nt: TGCGCCAGTAGTGACTCTGCTAGCGGCCCGTCCCAGTACTTC; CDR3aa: CASSDSASGPSQYF
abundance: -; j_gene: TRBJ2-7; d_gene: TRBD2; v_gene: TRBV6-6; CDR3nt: TGTGCCAGCAGTTACGAGACTAGCGGGAATAACGAGCAGTACTTC; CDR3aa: CASSYETSGNNEQYF
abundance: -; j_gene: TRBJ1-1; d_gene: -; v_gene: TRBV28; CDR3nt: TGTGCCAGCCTCAAACCGGGAGGCATCACTGAAGCTTTCTTT; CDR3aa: CASLKPGGITEAFF
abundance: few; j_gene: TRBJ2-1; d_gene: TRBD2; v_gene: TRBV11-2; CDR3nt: TGTGCCAGCAGCTTAGTGGCTCTGATTAGCGGGAGTAATGAGCAGTTCTTC; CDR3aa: CASSLVALISGSNEQFF
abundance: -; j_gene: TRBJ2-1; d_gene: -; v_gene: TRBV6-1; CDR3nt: TGTGACAGCATCTTTAGTGGGAGTAGGAATGAGCAGTTGTTC; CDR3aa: CDSIFSGSRNEQLF
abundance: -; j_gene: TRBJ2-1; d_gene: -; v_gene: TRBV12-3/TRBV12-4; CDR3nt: TGTGTCAGCAGTTTTGGGTCTAGAGTAGGTAGTGAGCAGTTCTTC; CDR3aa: CVSSFGSRVGSEQFF
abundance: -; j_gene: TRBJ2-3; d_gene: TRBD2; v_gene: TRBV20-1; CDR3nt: TGCAATGCTAGGGATGGGAGGGCCTTTTTTTTAGATACGCAGTATTTT; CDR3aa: CNARDGRAFFLDTQYF
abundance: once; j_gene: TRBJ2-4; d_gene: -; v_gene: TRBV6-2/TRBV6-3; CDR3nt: TGTGTCAGCAAGGATCCCGGGACCCTTAGGGACATTCAGTACTTC; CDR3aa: CVSKDPGTLRDIQYF
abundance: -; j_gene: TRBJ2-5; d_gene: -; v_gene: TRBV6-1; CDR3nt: TGTGCCTGCAGTGAATTGCGGGAATGGGAGACCCAGTATTTC; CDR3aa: CACSELREWETQYF
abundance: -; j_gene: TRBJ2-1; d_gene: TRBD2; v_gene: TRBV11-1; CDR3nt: TGTGCCGGCAGCTTAGTATCGAGGACTAGCGGGAGTGGTAATGAGCAGTTCTTC; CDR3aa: CAGSLVSRTSGSGNEQFF
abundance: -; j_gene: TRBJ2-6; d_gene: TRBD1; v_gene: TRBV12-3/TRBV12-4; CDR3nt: TGTGCCAGCAGTGCTCAGACAGGGGCTGGGCTCTCTGGGGCCAACGTCCTGACTTTC; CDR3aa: CASSAQTGAGLSGANVLTF
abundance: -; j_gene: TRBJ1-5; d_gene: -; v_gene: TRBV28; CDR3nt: TGTGCCAGCGACAGTAGCAATAAGCCCCAGCATTTT; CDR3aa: CASDSSNKPQHF
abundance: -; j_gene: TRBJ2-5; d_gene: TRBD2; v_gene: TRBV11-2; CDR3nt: TGTGCCAGCAGCTTTACGGGAGGCGGGGCCCAGTACTTC; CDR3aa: CASSFTGGGAQYF
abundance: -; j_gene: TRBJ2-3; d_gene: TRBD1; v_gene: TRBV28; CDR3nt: TGTGCCAGCAGTCGAGGACAGGATTTAAGCACAGATACGCAGTATTTT; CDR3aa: CASSRGQDLSTDTQYF
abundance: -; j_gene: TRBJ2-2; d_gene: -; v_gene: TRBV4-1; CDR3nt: TGCGCCGACAGCGGCAGGGGGGCCTATACCGGGGAGCTGTTTTTT; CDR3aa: CADSGRGAYTGELFF
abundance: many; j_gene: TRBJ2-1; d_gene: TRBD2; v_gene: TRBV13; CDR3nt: TGTGCCAGCAGCTTAGGGACTAGCTCTCGATACAATGAGCAGTTCTTC; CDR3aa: CASSLGTSSRYNEQFF
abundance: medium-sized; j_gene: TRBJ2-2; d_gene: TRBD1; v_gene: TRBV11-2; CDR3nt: TGTGCCAGCAGCCCCCGGACAGGGGGTCTGACCGGGGAGCTGTTTTTT; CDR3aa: CASSPRTGGLTGELFF
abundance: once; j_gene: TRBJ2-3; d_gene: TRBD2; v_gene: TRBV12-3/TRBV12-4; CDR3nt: TGTGCCAGCAGTTTAAGGCTAGCGGGAGTAGACACAGATACGCAATATTTT; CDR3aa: CASSLRLAGVDTDTQYF
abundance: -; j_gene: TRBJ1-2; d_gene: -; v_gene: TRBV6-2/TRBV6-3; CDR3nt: TGTGCCAGCGGAGAGGCCTATGGAGGCTACACCTTC; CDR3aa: CASGEAYGGYTF
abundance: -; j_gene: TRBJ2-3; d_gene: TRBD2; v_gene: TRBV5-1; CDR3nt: TGCGCAAGCAGCTTGACGGGGGGTCAAGACACAGATACACAGTATTTT; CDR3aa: CASSLTGGQDTDTQYF
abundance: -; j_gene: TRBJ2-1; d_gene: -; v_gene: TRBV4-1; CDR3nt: TGCGCCAGCAGCCAAGATAATAGCGACTATAATGAGCAGCTCTTC; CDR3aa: CASSQDNSDYNEQLF
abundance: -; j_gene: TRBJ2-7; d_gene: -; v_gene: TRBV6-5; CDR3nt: TGTGCCAGCAGCCAACACAGAGTGACCTACGAGCAGTACTTC; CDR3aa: CASSQHRVTYEQYF
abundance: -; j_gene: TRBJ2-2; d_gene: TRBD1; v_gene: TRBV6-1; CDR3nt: TGTGCCAGCAGTGATTGGTCGCAGGGGGCTCGAATCGAGGAGCTGTTTTTT; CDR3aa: CASSDWSQGARIEELFF
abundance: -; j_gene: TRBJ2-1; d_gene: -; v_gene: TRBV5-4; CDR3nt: TGTGTCAGCAGCCTCGGACCCGGCTCCTACAATGAGCAGTCCTTC; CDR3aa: CVSSLGPGSYNEQSF
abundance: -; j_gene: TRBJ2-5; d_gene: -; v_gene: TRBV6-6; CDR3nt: TGTGCCAGCAATTACGGCGGCCAAGAGACCCTGTACTTC; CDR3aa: CASNYGGQETLYF
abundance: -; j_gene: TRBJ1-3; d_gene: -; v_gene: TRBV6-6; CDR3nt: TGTGCCAACAGTTATCTCCAGGGTGTCGGAAACATCATATATTTT; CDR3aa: CANSYLQGVGNIIYF
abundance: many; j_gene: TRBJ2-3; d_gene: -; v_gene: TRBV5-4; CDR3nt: TGTGCCAGCAGCCCCGGGGAGCGACGGAGCACAGATACGCAGTATTTT; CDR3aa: CASSPGERRSTDTQYF
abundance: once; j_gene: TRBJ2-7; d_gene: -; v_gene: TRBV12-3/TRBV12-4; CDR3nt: TGTGCCAGCAGTTTAACAAGCACCTACAAGCAGTACTTC; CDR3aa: CASSLTSTYKQYF
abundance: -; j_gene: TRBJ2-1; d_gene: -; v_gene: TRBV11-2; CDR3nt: TGTGTCAGCAACTTAGAGGCGGCGCGCCTAAAGATCTTC; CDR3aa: CVSNLEAARLKIF
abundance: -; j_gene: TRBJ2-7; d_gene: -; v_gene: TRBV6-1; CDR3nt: TGTGCCAGCAGTGAAAAGGACGGCTACACCTACGAGCAGTACTTC; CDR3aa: CASSEKDGYTYEQYF
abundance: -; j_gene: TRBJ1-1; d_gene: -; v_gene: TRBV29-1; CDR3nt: TGCAGCTCAACCGTGATTTCCCAGAACACTGAAACTTTCTTT; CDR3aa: CSSTVISQNTETFF
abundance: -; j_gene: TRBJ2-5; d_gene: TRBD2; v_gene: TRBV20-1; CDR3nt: TGCAGCGTTAGGCTGACTAGCGGAGGGGGAGAGACCCAGTGCTTC; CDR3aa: CSVRLTSGGGETQCF
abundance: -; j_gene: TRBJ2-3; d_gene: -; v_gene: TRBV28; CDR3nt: TGTGACAGCAGTTATGGGGCACGTTTTACAGATACGCAGTATTTT; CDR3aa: CDSSYGARFTDTQYF
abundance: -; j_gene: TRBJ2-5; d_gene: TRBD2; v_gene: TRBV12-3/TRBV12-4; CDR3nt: TGTGCCAGCAGACTGGGATTAGCGGGAAGTTTAGAGACCCAGTACTTC; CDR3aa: CASRLGLAGSLETQYF
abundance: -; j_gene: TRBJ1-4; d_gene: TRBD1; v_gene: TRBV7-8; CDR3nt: TGTGCCAGCAGCTTGGGACAGGGATATGAAAAACTGTTTTTT; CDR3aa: CASSLGQGYEKLFF
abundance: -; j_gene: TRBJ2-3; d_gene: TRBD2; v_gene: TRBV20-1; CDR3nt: TGCAGCGCTATTCGCCATGGATTGGGACTAGCGGGAATTGATACGCAGTATTTT; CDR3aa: CSAIRHGLGLAGIDTQYF